The sequence of this T cell receptor beta chain was determined in a study of T cell repertoires in cytomegalovirus infection. As for the study in general: Recently identified HLA-C-restricted CMV epitopes and well-studied HLA-B-restricted CMV epitopes were used by the study.

Whole-study results and caveats: In two of eight donors, the top clonotype was HLA-C-restricted CMV-specific.

A word on this clonotype: Its antigen is undetermined.

The CDR3 extends over 19 amino acids. The V end lost 7 bases, the J end lost 5 bases, and 32 bases lay between the germline ends. In germline, CDR1 is ENHRY, CDR2 SYGVKD. TCRdb ran MiXCR on the reads and lists one entry per CDR3 protein. The sample contains about 920,000 distinct CDR3 sequences, around 30% of which appear only once. Sequences were derived from cultured CD8+ T cells from PBMCs, sampled from culture after CMV antigen stimulation. The source is a human donor in good health (CMV status not recorded). Some clones in this sample may be carry-over from other donors' samples. The rearrangement links TRBV10-3 to TRBJ1-2; D is perhaps TRBD1 (6 bases). The CDR3 nucleotides are TGTGCCATCAAGACGGCGGCCGGACAGCTGACCCCTACGACATATGGCTACACCTTC. Its protein is CAIKTAAGQLTPTTYGYTF.